The 4 T cell receptor beta chains below were found in one sample sequenced in a study of T cell responses to AZD1222 COVID-19 vaccine. Sequencing was performed with immunoSEQ multiplex PCR; in TCRdb, only in-frame clones are kept and a portion is missing. The sample carries roughly 170,000 clones, around 90% recorded once. Specimen: peripheral blood, collected on day 0 of AZD1222 vaccination. The receptors come from an adult in good health.

The J gene is TRBJ2-3, the V gene TRBV25-1; TRBD1 matches 8 bases. Germline values: CDR1 MGHDK, CDR2 SYGVNS. V was clipped by 6 bases and J by 2 bases; unmatched bases: 4. The length of the CDR3 is 14 residues. The CDR3 loop reads CASSLGQDTDTQYF. The CDR3 nucleotides are TGTGCCAGCAGCCTGGGACAGGACACAGATACGCAGTATTTT.

V and J are TRBV28 and TRBJ1-4, with D uncertain. Per the germline V gene, CDR1 is MDHEN and CDR2 is SYDVKM. Deletions cut 6 bases from V and 2 bases from J, with 13 bases between. This CDR3 region has 15 residues. CDR3 protein: CASSPGGPTNEKLFF. DNA of the CDR3: TGTGCCAGCAGCCCCGGCGGGCCCACTAATGAAAAACTGTTTTTT.

This chain links TRBV12-3 or TRBV12-4 with TRBJ2-7; D is possibly TRBD2 (6 bases). The CDR3 runs 12 residues. V was shortened by 3 bases and J by 4 bases, with 7 bases between the two germline ends. The CDR3 DNA is TGTGCCAGCAGTTTCCGGGGGTACGAGCAGTACTTC. It yields the protein CASSFRGYEQYF.

V is TRBV7-8 and J is TRBJ1-5; D may be TRBD1 (6 bases). Looked up from germline, CDR1 is SGHVS and CDR2 is FQNEAQ. The CDR3 is 14 amino acids. Between the trimmed V and J ends, which lost 5 bases and 6 bases, there was a span of 14 bases. The CDR3 region is CASSPRGGTQPQHF. In DNA form, the CDR3 reads TGTGCCAGCAGCCCGAGGGGGGGAACTCAGCCCCAGCATTTT.